The clone carrying this T cell receptor beta chain appeared a few times. The data belong to a study of CD8 T cells in Susac syndrome. Trimming removed 2 bases at V and 3 bases at J, with 5 bases between. This CDR3 spans 12 amino acids. Germline V gene sequence: CDR1 KGHSH, CDR2 LQKENI. Random hexamers were used to reverse transcribe the RNA input (about 0.5 to 1 ug). TCRdb itself ran the immunoSEQ multiplex PCR reads through MiXCR, one entry per CDR3 protein. In the table there are about 180,000 distinct CDR3 sequences, roughly 95% of which are singletons. TCR beta from blood CD8+ and CD4+ T cells was sequenced.

The V call is TRBV18, the J call TRBJ2-7, with D possibly matching TRBD1 (5 bases). Sample: CD8+ T cells from PBMCs. The TCR was taken from a human donor with multiple sclerosis. The CDR3: CASSPDSYEQYF. CDR3 DNA sequence: TGTGCCAGCTCACCAGACAGCTACGAGCAGTACTTC.